The 6 T cell receptor beta chains below were found in one sample sequenced in a study of CD8+ T cells in alopecia areata. Extracted RNA was reverse transcribed, and the resulting cDNA served as sequencing template. Some clones are missing from TCRdb's copy, which holds only in-frame ones; the method was immunoSEQ multiplex PCR. This sample has approximately 140,000 clones, with 85% to 90% found just once. As for treatment: oral pan-JAK inhibitor, 5-10 mg twice daily. The starting material was CD8+ T cells sorted from blood, obtained at week 4, from a patient treated with tofacitinib. Receptors originate from a human donor with alopecia areata.

V and J are TRBV7-9 and TRBJ2-1; TRBD2 aligns across 12 bases. Trimming took 6 bases from V and 8 from J; bases not matched to a gene: 8. The CDR3 runs to 15 residues. CDR1 is SEHNR, CDR2 FQNEAQ, per germline (reference sequence). CDR3 loop: CASSITSGGRDEQFF. The CDR3 DNA follows: TGTGCCAGCAGTATCACTAGCGGGGGGCGGGATGAGCAGTTCTTC. Full variable domain (rest looked up from reference TRBV7-9 and TRBJ2-1): DTGVSQNPRHKITKRGQNVTFRCDPISEHNRLYWYRQTLGQGPEFLTYFQNEAQLEKSRLLSDRFSAERPKGSFSTLEIQRTEQGDSAMYLCASSITSGGRDEQFFGPGTRLTVL.

J is TRBJ2-3 and V is TRBV6-4; 11 bases align to TRBD2. The CDR3 spans 15 residues. V was pared by 5 bases and J by 0 bases, with 1 base of the junction left unmatched. Germline V gene sequence: CDR1 MRHNA, CDR2 SNTAGT. CDR3 sequence reads: CASSRTSGSTDTQYF. CDR3 coding DNA: TGTGCCAGCAGTCGGACTAGCGGGAGCACAGATACGCAGTATTTT.

The chain combines TRBV25-1 with TRBJ2-3; D gene unclear. CDR1 and CDR2 from the germline V gene are MGHDK and SYGVNS. The ends were cut back, 2 bases at V and 2 bases at J, with 8 bases in the middle. The CDR3 contains 14 residues. DNA of the CDR3: TGTGCCAGCAGTGAACACAGCCTCACAGATACGCAGTATTTT. Translation: CASSEHSLTDTQYF.

The chain employs TRBV9 and TRBJ2-2; D perhaps matches TRBD2 (5 bases). CDR1 is SGDLS and CDR2 is YYNGEE in the germline V gene. Trimming stripped 0 bases from V and 3 bases from J, with 15 bases between. The CDR3 spans 17 residues. In DNA, the CDR3 is TGTGCCAGCAGCGTAGAGGACGGAGCGGTATACACCGGGGAGCTGTTTTTT. Protein sequence: CASSVEDGAVYTGELFF.

The chain carries TRBV29-1 and TRBJ2-2; D unclear. Trimming cost V 4 bases and J 0 bases, with 6 bases left between them. CDR3 length equals 13 residues. Germline V CDR1 and CDR2: SQVTM, ANQGSEA. For the CDR3, the DNA is TGCAGCGTTGTAAGCCCGAACACCGGGGAGCTGTTTTTT. This sequence encodes CSVVSPNTGELFF.

The chain joins TRBV18 to TRBJ1-2; TRBD1 might be the D (5 bases). Germline V lookup: CDR1 KGHSH, CDR2 LQKENI. Trimming removed 0 bases at V and 3 bases at J, with 11 bases between. This CDR3 is 15 amino acids long. The CDR3, as DNA: TGTGCCAGCTCACCACCGGGGGAGGAAGACTATGGCTACACCTTC. It encodes CASSPPGEEDYGYTF.